The next 5 T cell receptor beta chains were all read from a single sample in a study of OX40 agonist ivuxolimab in advanced cancers. This table comes from immunoSEQ multiplex PCR, and its TCRdb copy is limited to in-frame clones, with some not included. This table holds tens of thousands of clones, 91% found once. The material sequenced was CD4+ or CD8+ T cells sorted from blood, taken in a trial of the OX40 agonist ivuxolimab. The source is an adult with an advanced solid tumor such as melanoma, head and neck, liver or kidney cancer.

V and J are TRBV10-3 and TRBJ1-1; 8 positions agree with TRBD1. Germline CDR1 is ENHRY and CDR2 is SYGVKD. The CDR3 is made up of 14 amino acids. Trimming took 5 bases from V and 1 from J; bases not matched to a gene: 3. For the CDR3, the DNA is TGTGCCATCAGTTGGACAGGGAAGAACACTGAAGCTTTCTTT. Residues: CAISWTGKNTEAFF.

The chain joins TRBV13 to TRBJ1-5; no reliable D call. Germline lookup yields CDR1 PRHDT and CDR2 FYEKMQ (reference sequence). The CDR3 length is 13 residues. The germline V and J ends were trimmed by 5 bases and 4 bases, with 9 bases remaining between them. The CDR3 here is CASSPGSNQPQHF. The CDR3 nucleotides read TGTGCCAGCAGCCCGGGCAGTAATCAGCCCCAGCATTTT.

The V gene is TRBV9, the J gene TRBJ1-5; 9 positions match TRBD1. The CDR3 covers 15 residues. Looked up from germline, CDR1 is SGDLS and CDR2 is YYNGEE. After removal of 5 bases from V and 1 base from J, the junction contained 4 bases not matched to a gene. The CDR3 DNA reads as TGTGCCAGCAGTTTTGGGACAGGGAGCAATCAGCCCCAGCATTTT. Residues: CASSFGTGSNQPQHF.

J is TRBJ2-1 and V is TRBV7-2, with 13 positions matching TRBD2. This CDR3 has 17 residues. V shed 1 base and J 3 bases; nucleotides not matched to a gene: 3. Germline V lookup: CDR1 SGHTA, CDR2 FQGNSA. The CDR3 is CASSLGGLAGRYNEQFF. CDR3 in DNA: TGTGCCAGCAGCTTAGGGGGACTAGCGGGGCGCTACAATGAGCAGTTCTTC.

V is TRBV5-6 and J is TRBJ2-6, with a possible D match to TRBD1 (5 bases). Germline V lookup: CDR1 SGHDT, CDR2 YYEEEE. The CDR3 totals 18 residues. V dropped 2 bases and J dropped 4 bases, with 19 bases sitting between them. DNA of the CDR3: TGTGCCAGCAGCTTCGGCACAGGCCCAGTCCTGGGGGCCAACGTCCTGACTTTC. Translation gives CASSFGTGPVLGANVLTF.